The 28 T cell receptor beta chains below come from one sample, sequenced in a study of T cell responses to AZD1222 COVID-19 vaccine. Produced via immunoSEQ multiplex PCR; TCRdb's table is partial and in-frame only. Of 120,000 to 150,000 clones in the sample, roughly four fifths were seen once. The source was peripheral blood, collected on day 0 of MenACWY control vaccination. The receptors shown here come from an adult in good health.

The chain links TRBV7-9 to TRBJ2-1; 8 nucleotides agree with TRBD1. The CDR3 runs to 14 residues. CDR1 is SEHNR and CDR2 is FQNEAQ in the germline V gene (reference sequence). V lost 4 bases and J lost 5; bases outside the gene matches: 4. This CDR3 is CASSSGGVNNEQFF. The CDR3 DNA reads TGTGCCAGCAGCTCAGGGGGCGTAAACAATGAGCAGTTCTTC.

V gene TRBV10-1 combines with J gene TRBJ2-4; maybe TRBD2 (7 bases). The length of the CDR3 is 13 residues. The germline V and J ends were trimmed by 8 bases and 1 base, with 9 bases remaining between them. Per the germline V gene, CDR1 is WNHNN and CDR2 is SYGVQD (reference sequence). The CDR3, as DNA: TGCGCCAGCGAGGGGGGGGCCAAAAACATTCAGTACTTC. Amino acids: CASEGGAKNIQYF.

The chain links TRBV5-5 to TRBJ1-3; D not certain. The CDR3 length is 14 residues. The germline V gene encodes CDR1 SGHKS and CDR2 YYEKEE (reference sequence). V was trimmed by 0 bases and J by 8 bases, leaving 12 bases between them. As DNA, the CDR3 is TGTGCCAGCAGCTTGGTAGATCCCGGGTACACCATATATTTT. This gives the protein CASSLVDPGYTIYF.

The CDR3 coding sequence is TGTGCCAGCAGGGAGACAGGGGTTAATTCACCCCTCCACTTT. Its protein product is CASRETGVNSPLHF. The rearrangement uses TRBV6-5 and TRBJ1-6, with 8 positions matching TRBD1. The CDR3 covers 14 residues. V trimming: 6 bases; J trimming: 6 bases; junction bases outside the gene matches: 4. Germline CDR1 reads MNHEY; CDR2 reads SVGAGI.

The chain employs TRBV19 and TRBJ2-2; 7 nucleotides match TRBD1. Germline CDR1 and CDR2: LNHDA and SQIVND (reference sequence). V lost 0 bases and J lost 7; bases outside the gene matches: 5. This CDR3 spans 15 amino acids. The CDR3 sequence: CASSIDPGGYGELFF. In nucleotides, the CDR3 is TGTGCCAGTAGTATAGATCCAGGGGGATACGGGGAGCTGTTTTTT.

The chain is built from TRBV18 and TRBJ2-3; maybe TRBD1 (5 bases). The V gene's germline CDR1 is KGHSH and CDR2 LQKENI. This CDR3 has 14 amino acids. Trimming left V 3 bases short and J 4 bases short, with 11 bases between. The CDR3 reads CASSPGQPPDTQYF. The DNA for the CDR3 is TGTGCCAGCTCACCGGGGCAGCCCCCAGATACGCAGTATTTT.

This rearrangement joins TRBV7-9 to TRBJ2-3; the D is unclear. Trimming stripped 1 base from V and 6 bases from J, with 11 bases between. Germline-derived CDR1 and CDR2 are SEHNR and FQNEAQ (reference sequence). The CDR3 contains 14 residues. The CDR3, as DNA: TGTGCCAGCAGCTTAGAGGTACCACAGGATACGCAGTATTTT. It is translated as CASSLEVPQDTQYF.

The chain links TRBV11-2 to TRBJ2-2; TRBD2 agrees at 8 bases. V was pared by 1 base and J by 7 bases, with 5 bases of the junction left unmatched. Germline V gene sequence: CDR1 SGHAT, CDR2 FQNNGV. This CDR3 contains 15 residues. The CDR3 protein is CASSLVGLAGGELFF. The CDR3 coding sequence is TGTGCCAGCAGCTTAGTCGGACTAGCTGGCGGGGAGCTGTTTTTT.

This chain uses TRBV4-1 with TRBJ1-1, with D unclear. CDR3 length: 15 residues. With 5 bases removed from V and 0 bases from J, the gap between germline ends came to 13 bases. Germline V CDR1 and CDR2: MGHRA, YSYEKL. CDR3 nucleotide sequence: TGCGCCAGCAGCTTCCGGGCCGATATGAACACTGAAGCTTTCTTT. It specifies CASSFRADMNTEAFF.

The CDR3 protein is CASSQIASGTDTQYF. The CDR3 region has the DNA TGCGCCAGCAGCCAAATAGCGTCTGGCACAGATACGCAGTATTTT. This chain uses TRBV4-1 with TRBJ2-3, with D possibly being TRBD2 (5 bases). Germline-derived CDR1 and CDR2 are MGHRA and YSYEKL. This CDR3 is built from 15 residues. Trimming removed 2 bases from V and 1 base from J, with 10 bases in between.

V and J are TRBV28 and TRBJ2-1, with 8 nucleotides matching TRBD1. V shed 5 bases, J shed 4 bases, and the junction held 4 bases outside the gene matches. This CDR3 has 14 residues. Germline V lookup: CDR1 MDHEN, CDR2 SYDVKM. The CDR3: CASSGQGNYNEQFF. For the CDR3, the DNA is TGTGCCAGCAGTGGACAGGGTAATTACAATGAGCAGTTCTTC.

The chain couples TRBV12-3 or TRBV12-4 to TRBJ2-5; no reliable D call. CDR3 length: 13 amino acids. Trimming pared 3 bases from V and 8 bases from J, leaving 13 bases between. The CDR3 protein is CASSFSPTSTQYF. Written as DNA, the CDR3 is TGTGCCAGCAGTTTTTCCCCAACCAGCACCCAGTACTTC.

Comment on this clone: The same CDR3 arises from other DNA sequences in this sample as well. The gene calls are TRBV5-1 and TRBJ2-3, with 9 bases that match TRBD2. The germline CDR1 and CDR2 sequences are SGHRS and YFSETQ. This CDR3 region has 15 residues. The trim removed 0 bases at V and 1 base at J, leaving 0 bases unmatched. CDR3: CASSLASGGTDTQYF. In nucleotides, the CDR3 is TGCGCCAGCAGCTTGGCTAGCGGGGGCACAGATACGCAGTATTTT.

The chain employs TRBV28 and TRBJ2-5; D might be TRBD2 (7 bases). Germline CDR1 and CDR2: MDHEN and SYDVKM. CDR3 length equals 18 residues. V was shortened by 3 bases and J by 4 bases, with 24 bases between the two germline ends. CDR3 sequence reads: CASSFSGGHSGRAETQYF. CDR3 sequence (DNA): TGTGCCAGCAGTTTTTCGGGGGGACACTCGGGCAGGGCAGAGACCCAGTACTTC.

The chain is built from TRBV4-1 and TRBJ1-1; D is unresolved. V was shortened by 0 bases and J by 10 bases, with 12 bases between the two germline ends. The CDR3 is 13 amino acids. Germline values: CDR1 MGHRA, CDR2 YSYEKL. CDR3 loop: CASSQDFGLIAFF. The DNA of the CDR3 is TGCGCCAGCAGCCAAGATTTTGGCCTAATAGCTTTCTTT.

This clone was seen only a few times. This rearrangement joins TRBV7-8 to TRBJ2-7; D unclear. Trimming shortened V by 0 bases and J by 0 bases, and 6 bases separated the two germline ends. The germline gives CDR1 SGHVS, CDR2 FQNEAQ. This CDR3 is built from 14 residues. As DNA, the CDR3 is TGTGCCAGCAGCTTAGCTAGGAGCTCCTACGAGCAGTACGTC. Protein sequence: CASSLARSSYEQYV.

This clone was recorded once. CDR3: CASSLLAKGRSSPLHF. The CDR3 region has the DNA TGTGCCAGCAGCTTATTGGCCAAAGGTCGGAGTTCACCCCTCCACTTT. This chain links TRBV11-1 with TRBJ1-6; D uncertain. CDR1 and CDR2 (germline): SGHAT, FQDESV (reference sequence). V gave up 2 bases and J gave up 9 bases, with 17 bases separating them. The CDR3 totals 16 residues.

A single count supports this clone. The V call is TRBV5-4, the J call TRBJ1-3, with D possibly being TRBD1 (5 bases). The V end lost 0 bases, the J end lost 0 bases, and 7 bases lay between the germline ends. Per germline, CDR1 SGHNT and CDR2 YYREEE (reference sequence). The CDR3 totals 15 residues. CDR3 in amino acids: CASSLGGNSGNTIYF. Here the CDR3 DNA reads TGTGCCAGCAGCTTGGGGGGGAACTCTGGAAACACCATATATTTT.

This rearrangement joins TRBV20-1 to TRBJ2-3, with D uncertain. CDR1 is DFQATT, CDR2 SNEGSKA, per germline (reference sequence). Trimming took 3 bases from V and 4 from J, leaving 5 bases between them. The CDR3 runs to 11 residues. CDR3 in DNA: TGCAGTGCTAGTAGGGCAGATACGCAGTATTTT. It translates to CSASRADTQYF.

This clone came up a few times. This chain uses TRBV7-9 with TRBJ1-1; D ambiguous. The CDR3 extends over 13 amino acids. Germline V CDR1 and CDR2: SEHNR, FQNEAQ (reference sequence). V was clipped by 5 bases and J by 4 bases, with 11 bases between them. CDR3: CASSPPHSTEAFF. The CDR3 coding sequence is TGTGCCAGCAGCCCCCCGCATTCCACTGAAGCTTTCTTT.

The chain recombines TRBV19 with TRBJ1-5; weak D call: TRBD1 (5 bases). The V gene lost 3 bases and the J gene lost 10 bases, with 19 bases spanning the gap. From germline, CDR1 is LNHDA and CDR2 SQIVND (reference sequence). The CDR3 consists of 15 residues. As DNA, the CDR3 is TGTGCCAGTAGTATTCAGGGTGGGTCCTTCTTTCCCCAGCATTTT. It translates to CASSIQGGSFFPQHF.

This chain connects TRBV5-5 to TRBJ2-7, with 8 bases lining up with TRBD2. CDR1 and CDR2 (germline): SGHKS, YYEKEE (reference sequence). V trimming: 2 bases; J trimming: 1 base; junction bases outside the gene matches: 8. There are 16 residues in the CDR3. This chain's CDR3 is CASSFLSSGLSYEQYF. CDR3 bases: TGTGCCAGCAGCTTCCTTTCTAGCGGGCTTTCCTACGAGCAGTACTTC.

This clone was observed a handful of times. J is TRBJ1-6 and V is TRBV29-1; 7 bases map to TRBD1. V shed 6 bases, J shed 7 bases, and the junction held 9 bases outside the gene matches. Per germline, CDR1 SQVTM and CDR2 ANQGSEA. The CDR3 has 14 amino acids. In DNA, the CDR3 is TGCAGCGTGAAAACAGGGGACTTCAATTCACCCCTCCACTTT. Translating it yields CSVKTGDFNSPLHF.

This rearrangement joins TRBV11-1 to TRBJ2-7; D may be TRBD1 (5 bases). V was shortened by 5 bases and J by 4 bases, with 18 bases between the two germline ends. Germline loops: CDR1 SGHAT, CDR2 FQDESV (reference sequence). The CDR3 has 15 amino acids. CDR3 coding DNA: TGTGCCAGCAGCCCCCGGGTAGTGCCAGGGTACGAGCAGTACTTC. Protein sequence: CASSPRVVPGYEQYF.

The chain couples TRBV11-3 to TRBJ1-1; D is possibly TRBD1 (6 bases). Germline lookup yields CDR1 SGHNT and CDR2 YENEEA. Trimming removed 5 bases at V and 9 bases at J, with 19 bases between. This CDR3 contains 14 residues. The chain's CDR3 is CASSPSRGRGQAFF. The CDR3 region has the DNA TGTGCCAGCAGCCCTAGCCGAGGCAGGGGACAAGCTTTCTTT.

The rearrangement uses TRBV6-2 or TRBV6-3 and TRBJ2-1; 9 positions agree with TRBD1. J lost 7 bases, V lost 0 bases, and 4 bases had no gene match. CDR3 length: 15 amino acids. Germline lookup yields CDR1 MNHEY and CDR2 SVGEGT. CDR3: CASSYSGTGSNEQFF. The CDR3 coding sequence is TGTGCCAGCAGTTACTCCGGGACAGGGTCGAATGAGCAGTTCTTC.

The chain links TRBV5-4 to TRBJ2-5; D uncertain. The V end was cut by 0 bases, the J end by 2 bases, with 8 bases between. CDR3 length equals 14 residues. Germline CDR1 is SGHNT and CDR2 is YYREEE (reference sequence). Written as DNA, the CDR3 is TGTGCCAGCAGCTTGGGACTTGCTCAAGAGACCCAGTACTTC. Protein product: CASSLGLAQETQYF.

The rearrangement joins TRBV6-5 to TRBJ1-4; TRBD1 is a possible D gene (6 bases). The V end lost 0 bases, the J end lost 8 bases, and 13 bases lay between the germline ends. The CDR3 covers 15 residues. CDR1 is MNHEY, CDR2 SVGAGI, per germline. The CDR3 reads CASSYSEGGREKLFF. The CDR3 DNA is TGTGCCAGCAGTTACTCGGAGGGGGGAAGGGAAAAACTGTTTTTT.